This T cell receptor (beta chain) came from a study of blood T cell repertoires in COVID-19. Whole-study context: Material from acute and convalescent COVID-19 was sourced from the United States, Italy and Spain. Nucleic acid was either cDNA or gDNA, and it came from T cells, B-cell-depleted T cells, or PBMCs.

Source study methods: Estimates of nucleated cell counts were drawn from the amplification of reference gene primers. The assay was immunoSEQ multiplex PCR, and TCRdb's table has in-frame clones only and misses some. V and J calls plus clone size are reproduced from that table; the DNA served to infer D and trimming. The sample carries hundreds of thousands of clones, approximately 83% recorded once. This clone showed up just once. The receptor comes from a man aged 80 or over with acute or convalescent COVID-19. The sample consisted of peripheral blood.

CDR3 region: CASSQSANSLQGNSPLHF. The CDR3 nucleotides are TGCGCCAGCAGCCAATCGGCAAACAGTCTCCAGGGTAATTCACCCCTCCACTTT. The V gene is TRBV4-1, the J gene TRBJ1-6; D is perhaps TRBD1 (5 bases). The CDR3 runs to 18 residues. Germline CDR1 reads MGHRA; CDR2 reads YSYEKL. V gave up 2 bases and J gave up 6 bases, with 20 bases separating them.